The 10 T cell receptor beta chains presented below share a single source sample, sequenced in a study of sequential checkpoint blockade in melanoma. Treatment given: randomized to nivolumab then ipilimumab (arm A) or the reverse (arm B). Method: immunoSEQ multiplex PCR; TCRdb's copy keeps in-frame clones and lacks some. The data contain under 2,500 clones, 30% of them singletons. Sequenced material: tumor tissue (inferred from file names), taken from a patient given nivolumab and ipilimumab in sequence. The receptors come from a human donor with melanoma.

This clone was observed a few times. V and J are TRBV6-8 and TRBJ1-4; D is perhaps TRBD1 (5 bases). CDR3 length: 15 amino acids. Per germline, CDR1 MNHGY and CDR2 SAAAGT. V shed 6 bases and J shed 4 bases, with 15 bases lying between them. CDR3 nucleotides: TGTGCCAGCAGAGGGCCTCTTGGGGGTAATGAAAAACTGTTTTTT. Translated: CASRGPLGGNEKLFF.

The CDR3 protein is CASSMGQADTQYF. For the CDR3, the DNA is TGTGCCAGCAGCATGGGACAGGCAGATACGCAGTATTTT. This chain links TRBV6-4 with TRBJ2-3, with 8 positions matching TRBD1. With 6 bases clipped from V and 4 bases from J, the junction kept 3 bases outside the gene matches. In germline, CDR1 is MRHNA, CDR2 SNTAGT. The CDR3 is 13 residues long.

This chain joins TRBV19 and TRBJ1-3, with a weak D call TRBD1 (6 bases). The CDR3 loop spans 13 amino acids. The germline V gene has CDR1 LNHDA and CDR2 SQIVND (reference sequence). Trimming stripped 8 bases from V and 0 bases from J, with 8 bases between. The CDR3: CASVGGSGNTIYF. CDR3 nucleotide sequence: TGTGCCAGTGTAGGGGGCTCTGGAAACACCATATATTTT.

This clone was observed a handful of times. The chain uses TRBV28 and TRBJ1-1; no clear D gene. Germline V CDR1 and CDR2: MDHEN, SYDVKM. This CDR3 has 13 amino acids. V lost 3 bases and J 11 bases, leaving 16 bases between the germline ends. The CDR3 coding sequence is TGTGCCAGCAGTTTCCTGGACGGTCACGATGCTTTCTTT. It is translated as CASSFLDGHDAFF.

This clone was found a few times. The V call is TRBV25-1, the J call TRBJ2-2; 9 bases agree with TRBD1. The CDR3 has 14 amino acids. In germline, CDR1 is MGHDK, CDR2 SYGVNS. V shed 4 bases, J shed 3 bases, and the junction held 0 bases outside the gene matches. The CDR3 coding sequence is TGTGCCAGCAGTGGGACAGGGGACACCGGGGAGCTGTTTTTT. Translating gives CASSGTGDTGELFF.

By sample share, this clone is large. This rearrangement joins TRBV6-8 to TRBJ2-2, with 10 nucleotides matching TRBD2. This CDR3 has 17 amino acids. Per germline, CDR1 MNHGY and CDR2 SAAAGT. Losses at the gene ends were 2 bases for V and 3 bases for J; bases not matched to a gene: 6. CDR3 sequence reads: CASSYVATSGYTGELFF. The CDR3 bases are TGTGCCAGCAGTTACGTCGCGACTAGCGGGTACACCGGGGAGCTGTTTTTT.

This clone was seen a few times. J is TRBJ1-5 and V is TRBV19, with D hard to call. Trimming left V 8 bases short and J 2 bases short, with 16 bases between. The CDR3 contains 15 residues. Per the germline V gene, CDR1 is LNHDA and CDR2 is SQIVND (reference sequence). The CDR3 DNA reads TGTGCCAGTGTCGGCCTTCTTGGGGGCAATCAGCCCCAGCATTTT. Its protein product is CASVGLLGGNQPQHF.

By proportion, this clone is medium-sized. V usage is TRBV9 and J usage is TRBJ1-5; D perhaps matches TRBD1 (5 bases). From germline, CDR1 is SGDLS and CDR2 YYNGEE. The CDR3 is made up of 14 amino acids. V lost 4 bases and J 3 bases, leaving 11 bases between the germline ends. The CDR3 spells CASSSYRLNQPQHF. The CDR3 DNA sequence: TGTGCCAGCAGCTCCTACAGGCTCAATCAGCCCCAGCATTTT.

This clone came up a few times. V is TRBV11-3 and J is TRBJ1-4; weak D call: TRBD1 (5 bases). Trimming pared 4 bases from V and 2 bases from J, leaving 17 bases between. The CDR3 runs 17 residues. Looked up from germline, CDR1 is SGHNT and CDR2 is YENEEA. The CDR3 here is CASSSLRGQGTNEKLFF. CDR3 in DNA: TGTGCCAGCAGCTCCCTCCGCGGGCAGGGCACTAATGAAAAACTGTTTTTT.

This clone was observed a few times. The chain employs TRBV9 and TRBJ2-1, with D perhaps TRBD1 (6 bases). The V gene lost 7 bases and the J gene lost 8 bases, with 19 bases spanning the gap. The CDR3 is 14 amino acids. The germline V gene encodes CDR1 SGDLS and CDR2 YYNGEE. The CDR3 reads CASYAVEQGYEQFF. The CDR3, as DNA: TGTGCCAGCTACGCTGTGGAGCAGGGGTATGAGCAGTTCTTC.